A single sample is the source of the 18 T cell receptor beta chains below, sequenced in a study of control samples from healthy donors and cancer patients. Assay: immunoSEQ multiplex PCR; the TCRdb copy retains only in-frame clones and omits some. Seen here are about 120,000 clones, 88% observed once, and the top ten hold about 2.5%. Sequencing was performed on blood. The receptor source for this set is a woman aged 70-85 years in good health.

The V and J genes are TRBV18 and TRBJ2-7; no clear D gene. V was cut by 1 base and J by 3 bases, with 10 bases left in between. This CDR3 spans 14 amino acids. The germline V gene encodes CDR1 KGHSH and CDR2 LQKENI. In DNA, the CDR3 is TGTGCCAGCTCACCACGGTCTGCGCACTACGAGCAGTACTTC. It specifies CASSPRSAHYEQYF. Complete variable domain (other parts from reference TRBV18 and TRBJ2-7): NAGVMQNPRHLVRRRGQEARLRCSPMKGHSHVYWYRQLPEEGLKFMVYLQKENIIDESGMPKERFSAEFPKEGPSILRIQQVVRGDSAAYFCASSPRSAHYEQYFGPGTRLTVT.

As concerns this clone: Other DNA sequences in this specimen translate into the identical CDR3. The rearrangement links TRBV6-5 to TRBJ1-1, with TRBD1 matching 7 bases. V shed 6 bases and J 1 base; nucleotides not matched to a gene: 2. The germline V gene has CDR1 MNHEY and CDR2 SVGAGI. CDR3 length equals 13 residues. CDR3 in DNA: TGTGCCAGCAGCTACAGGGGGAACACTGAAGCTTTCTTT. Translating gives CASSYRGNTEAFF.

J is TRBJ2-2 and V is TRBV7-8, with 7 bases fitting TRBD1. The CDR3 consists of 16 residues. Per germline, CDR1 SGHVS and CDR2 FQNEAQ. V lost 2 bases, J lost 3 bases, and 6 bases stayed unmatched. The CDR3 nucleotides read TGTGCCAGCAGCTTATACGAGGGGGCCTACACCGGGGAGCTGTTTTTT. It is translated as CASSLYEGAYTGELFF. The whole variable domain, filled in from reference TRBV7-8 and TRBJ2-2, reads GAGVSQSPRYKVAKRGQDVALRCDPISGHVSLFWYQQALGQGPEFLTYFQNEAQLDKSGLPSDRFFAERPEGSVSTLKIQRTQQEDSAVYLCASSLYEGAYTGELFFGEGSRLTVL.

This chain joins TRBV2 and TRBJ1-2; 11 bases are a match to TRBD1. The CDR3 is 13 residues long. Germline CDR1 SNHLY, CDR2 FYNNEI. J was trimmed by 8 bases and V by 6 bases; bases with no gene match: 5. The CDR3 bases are TGTGCCAGCAGAGCAGGACAGGGGGCAGGCTACACCTTC. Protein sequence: CASRAGQGAGYTF. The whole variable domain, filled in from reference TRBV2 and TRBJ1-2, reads EPEVTQTPSHQVTQMGQEVILRCVPISNHLYFYWYRQILGQKVEFLVSFYNNEISEKSEIFDDQFSVERPDGSNFTLKIRSTKLEDSAMYFCASRAGQGAGYTFGSGTRLTVV.

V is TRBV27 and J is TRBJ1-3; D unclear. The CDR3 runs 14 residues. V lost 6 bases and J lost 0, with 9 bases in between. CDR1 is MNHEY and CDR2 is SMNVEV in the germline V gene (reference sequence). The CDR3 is CASRTGVSGNTIYF. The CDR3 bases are TGTGCCAGCAGAACGGGAGTCTCTGGAAACACCATATATTTT.

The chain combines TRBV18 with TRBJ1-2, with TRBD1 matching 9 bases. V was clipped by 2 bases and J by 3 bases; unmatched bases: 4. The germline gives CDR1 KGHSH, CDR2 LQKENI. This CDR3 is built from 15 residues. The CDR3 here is CASSPGTGRDYGYTF. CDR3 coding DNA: TGTGCCAGCTCACCAGGGACAGGGCGGGACTATGGCTACACCTTC.

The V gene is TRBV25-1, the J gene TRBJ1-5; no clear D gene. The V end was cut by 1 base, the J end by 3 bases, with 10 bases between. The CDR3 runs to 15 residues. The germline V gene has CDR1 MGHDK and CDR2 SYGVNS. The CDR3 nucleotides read TGTGCCAGCAGTGAATCTGGCAGAGACAATCAGCCCCAGCATTTT. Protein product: CASSESGRDNQPQHF.

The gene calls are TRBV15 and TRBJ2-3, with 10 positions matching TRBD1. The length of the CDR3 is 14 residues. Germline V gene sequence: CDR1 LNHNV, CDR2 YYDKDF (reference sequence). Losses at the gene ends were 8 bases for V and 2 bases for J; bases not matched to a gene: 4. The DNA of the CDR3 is TGTGCCACCGGACAGGGGGTTTCCACAGATACGCAGTATTTT. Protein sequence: CATGQGVSTDTQYF.

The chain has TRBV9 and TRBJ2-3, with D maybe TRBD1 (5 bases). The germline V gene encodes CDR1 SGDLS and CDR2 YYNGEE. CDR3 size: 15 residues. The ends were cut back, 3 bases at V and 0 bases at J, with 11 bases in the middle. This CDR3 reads CASSAYHRSTDTQYF. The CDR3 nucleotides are TGTGCCAGCAGCGCCTACCACAGGAGCACAGATACGCAGTATTTT.

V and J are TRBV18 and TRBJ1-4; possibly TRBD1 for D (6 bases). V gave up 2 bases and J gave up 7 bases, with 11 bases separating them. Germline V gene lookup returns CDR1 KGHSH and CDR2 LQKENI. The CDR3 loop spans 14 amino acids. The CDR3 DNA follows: TGTGCCAGCTCACCAGGGGGCGCGGGTGAAAAACTGTTTTTT. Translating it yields CASSPGGAGEKLFF.

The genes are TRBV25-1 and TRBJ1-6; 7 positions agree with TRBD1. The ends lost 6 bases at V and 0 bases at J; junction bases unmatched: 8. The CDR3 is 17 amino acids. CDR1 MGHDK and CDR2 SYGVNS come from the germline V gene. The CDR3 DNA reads TGTGCCAGCAGATGGGACAGCACAAGCTCCTATAATTCACCCCTCCACTTT. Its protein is CASRWDSTSSYNSPLHF.

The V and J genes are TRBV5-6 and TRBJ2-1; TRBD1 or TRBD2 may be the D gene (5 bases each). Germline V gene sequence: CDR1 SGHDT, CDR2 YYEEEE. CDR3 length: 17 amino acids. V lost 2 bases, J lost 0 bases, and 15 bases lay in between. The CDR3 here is CASSFPPPGTSYNEQFF. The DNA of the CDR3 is TGTGCCAGCAGCTTCCCCCCCCCAGGGACCTCCTACAATGAGCAGTTCTTC.

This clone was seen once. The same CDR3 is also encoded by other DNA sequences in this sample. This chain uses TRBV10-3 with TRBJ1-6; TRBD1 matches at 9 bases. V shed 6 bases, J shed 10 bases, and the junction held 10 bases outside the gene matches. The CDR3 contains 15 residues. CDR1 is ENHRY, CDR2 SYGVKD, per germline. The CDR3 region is CAISQGGQGQSPLHF. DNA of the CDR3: TGTGCCATCAGCCAAGGGGGACAGGGCCAATCACCCCTCCACTTT.

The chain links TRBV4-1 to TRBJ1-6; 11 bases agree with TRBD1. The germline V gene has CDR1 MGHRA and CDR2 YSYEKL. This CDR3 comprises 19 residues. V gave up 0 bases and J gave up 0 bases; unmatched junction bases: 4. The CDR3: CASSQDRDRGSSYNSPLHF. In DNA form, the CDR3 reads TGCGCCAGCAGCCAAGATCGGGACAGGGGGAGCTCCTATAATTCACCCCTCCACTTT.

The CDR3 reads CASSQGPQRGYEQFF. CDR3 coding DNA: TGTGCCAGCAGCCAAGGGCCGCAGCGGGGCTATGAGCAGTTCTTC. The chain links TRBV3-1 (or the pseudogene TRBV3-2) to TRBJ2-1, with 7 bases fitting TRBD2. CDR1 is LGHDT, CDR2 YNNKEL, per germline (reference sequence). Trimming removed 1 base from V and 8 bases from J; junction bases left unmatched: 8. This CDR3 is built from 15 residues.

The CDR3 coding sequence is TGTGCCAGCAGCCAACCGGACGGAGCAGAGACCCAGTACTTC. It encodes CASSQPDGAETQYF. V is TRBV3-1 (or the pseudogene TRBV3-2) and J is TRBJ2-5, with D hard to call. CDR1 and CDR2 from the germline V gene are LGHDT and YNNKEL (reference sequence). Trimming left V 2 bases short and J 4 bases short, with 11 bases between. The CDR3 consists of 14 residues.

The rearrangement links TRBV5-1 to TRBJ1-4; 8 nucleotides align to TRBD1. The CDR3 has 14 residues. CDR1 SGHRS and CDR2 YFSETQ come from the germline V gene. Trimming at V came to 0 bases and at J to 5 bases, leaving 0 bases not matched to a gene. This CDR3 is CASSLGDRNEKLFF. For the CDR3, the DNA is TGCGCCAGCAGCTTGGGGGACAGGAATGAAAAACTGTTTTTT.

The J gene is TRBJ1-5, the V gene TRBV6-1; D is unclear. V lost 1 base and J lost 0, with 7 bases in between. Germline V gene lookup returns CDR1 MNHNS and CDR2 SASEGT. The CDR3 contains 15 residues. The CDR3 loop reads CASSEGGFSNQPQHF. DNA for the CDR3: TGTGCCAGCAGTGAAGGCGGATTTAGCAATCAGCCCCAGCATTTT.